The clone carrying this TCR beta chain showed up just once. The source of the sample is a study of blood T cell repertoires in COVID-19. The length of the CDR3 is 17 residues. Per the germline V gene, CDR1 is MDHEN and CDR2 is SYDVKM. V lost 6 bases and J lost 0, with 15 bases in between. In the authors' workflow: How many nucleated cells were present was estimated from reference gene primer amplification. Profiled with immunoSEQ multiplex PCR; TCRdb holds only in-frame clones, not every one. That table is the source of V, J and clone size, and D and trimming were worked out from the DNA. The profile shows tens of thousands of clones, about 83% of them singletons.

The source of this sequence is a man over 45 with acute or convalescent COVID-19. Sequenced sample: peripheral blood. V is TRBV28 and J is TRBJ2-6; possible D gene TRBD2, 6 bases. CDR3 sequence reads: CASSPLLASSGANVLTF. For the CDR3, the DNA is TGTGCCAGCAGCCCTCTTCTAGCGAGCTCTGGGGCCAACGTCCTGACTTTC. The full variable domain, with the rest looked up from reference TRBV28 and TRBJ2-6, is DVKVTQSSRYLVKRTGEKVFLECVQDMDHENMFWYRQDPGLGLRLIYFSYDVKMKEKGDIPEGYSVSREKKERFSLILESASTNQTSMYLCASSPLLASSGANVLTFGAGSRLTVL.